This paragraph covers one TCR beta chain sequence. The data belong to a study of blood T cell repertoires in COVID-19. Study-wide background: PBMCs, B-cell-depleted T cells, or T cells were the source of the cDNA or gDNA that made up the material.

CDR3 length: 16 residues. Germline CDR1 reads MNHEY; CDR2 reads SVGAGI. With V trimmed by 2 bases and J by 4 bases, 7 bases remained unmatched. In the original processing: Estimates of nucleated cell counts were drawn from the amplification of reference gene primers. Clones were read by immunoSEQ multiplex PCR, and TCRdb kept only the in-frame ones, dropping some. V and J calls and clone size are copied from that table; D and trimming were computed from the DNA. The sample records some 150,000 clones, 85% to 90% being singletons. This rearrangement joins TRBV6-5 to TRBJ2-2; 7 bases fit TRBD2. This TCR was sampled from a young man with active or convalescent COVID-19. Sequencing was carried out using peripheral blood. The CDR3, as DNA: TGTGCCAGCAGTTACCCCCCGACGGGGGGCACCGGGGAGCTGTTTTTT. This gives the protein CASSYPPTGGTGELFF.